This T cell receptor beta chain was identified during a study of shared clonotypes between healthy human individuals. Study context: There were three CD4 naive, three CD4 memory, two CD8 naive and one CD8 memory plates per donor.

A CD45RA-negative memory subset and a CD45RA+ naive subset were separated from the CD4+ cells. Germline loops: CDR1 SGHTA, CDR2 FQGTGA. Trimming shortened V by 5 bases and J by 5 bases, and 10 bases separated the two germline ends. This CDR3 comprises 13 residues. This clone was seen only once. Some clones are missing from TCRdb's copy, which holds only in-frame ones; the method was immunoSEQ multiplex PCR. The sample has over a million clones, about 80% seen once. This sequence joins TRBV7-3 and TRBJ2-1; D call uncertain. Sequencing was performed on memory CD4+ T cells from PBMCs. Subset: CD45RA-negative fraction. The TCR comes from a man aged 18 to 30 in good health. Some clones in this sample may be carry-over from other donors' samples. DNA for the CDR3: TGTGCCAGCAGCGTAGACCAGGACAATGAGCAGTTCTTC. Translated: CASSVDQDNEQFF.